The 4 T cell receptor beta chains presented below share a single source sample, sequenced in a study of read filtering for tumor transcriptome and immune sequencing. From approximately 400 ng of RNA, a library with molecular barcoded alpha/delta and beta/gamma adaptors was made. TCRdb called the reads again in MiXCR, with one record for every CDR3 protein. The sample records about 63,000 distinct CDR3 sequences, 11% to 15% being singletons. The sequencing input was a population of CD138-negative cells sorted from bone marrow. The origin of the receptors is a donor at least 40 years old with multiple myeloma.

In its sample, this clonotype was seen many times. The genes are TRBV20-1 and TRBJ2-7; D unresolved. In germline, CDR1 is DFQATT, CDR2 SNEGSKA (reference sequence). The CDR3 loop spans 12 amino acids. V was pared by 3 bases and J by 2 bases, with 8 bases between. The CDR3 DNA follows: TGCAGTGCTAGCAGTTTGGCCTACGAGCAGTACTTC. The encoded protein is CSASSLAYEQYF.

For this clonotype: A much larger clone lies a single base off, so this may be a read error. The conserved phenylalanine or tryptophan is not found at the CDR3 terminus, so this likely reflects a read error. This chain connects TRBV7-8 to TRBJ2-3, with D perhaps assigned TRBD1 or TRBD2 (5 bases each). Deletions cut 5 bases from V and 4 bases from J, with 13 bases between. The length of the CDR3 is 14 residues. CDR1 and CDR2 from the germline V gene are SGHVS and FQNEAQ. CDR3 region: CASSPSEGPDTQYS. The CDR3 DNA reads as TGTGCCAGCAGCCCCTCTGAGGGACCAGATACGCAGTATTCT.

This clonotype has at least ten counts. This sequence joins TRBV5-1 and TRBJ2-7, with D maybe TRBD2 (5 bases). This CDR3 spans 13 amino acids. Trimming pared 2 bases from V and 6 bases from J, leaving 12 bases between. Germline V CDR1 and CDR2: SGHRS, YFSETQ. CDR3 nucleotide sequence: TGCGCCAGCAGCTTTAGAGGTAGCGTCGAGCAGTACTTC. Translation: CASSFRGSVEQYF.

To note about this clonotype: The CDR3 end shows no conserved phenylalanine or tryptophan, and so a read error is likely. The chain combines TRBV20-1 with TRBJ2-1; D unresolved. The CDR3 length is 11 residues. Per germline, CDR1 DFQATT and CDR2 SNEGSKA (reference sequence). V was pared by 0 bases and J by 3 bases, with 0 bases between. CDR3 DNA sequence: TGCAGTGCTAGAGACTACAATGAGCAGTTCCTC. The encoded protein is CSARDYNEQFL.